The 17 T cell receptor beta chains given below trace back to one sample, sequenced in a study of T cell responses to AZD1222 COVID-19 vaccine. Repertoires were generated with immunoSEQ multiplex PCR, while TCRdb's copy carries only in-frame clones and drops some. This sample has 150,000 or so clones, with roughly 90% found just once. The source was peripheral blood, collected 28 days after the second AZD1222 dose. The receptors come from an adult who received the AZD1222 COVID-19 vaccine.

The chain uses TRBV19 and TRBJ1-2; 10 bases align to TRBD1. The CDR3 covers 14 residues. The V and J ends lost 6 bases and 4 bases, in that order; junction bases with no gene match: 5. Looked up from germline, CDR1 is LNHDA and CDR2 is SQIVND (reference sequence). The CDR3, as DNA: TGTGCCAGTAGATTTGGACAGGGGGGCTATGGCTACACCTTC. Protein product: CASRFGQGGYGYTF.

The chain carries TRBV19 and TRBJ1-6; unclear D gene. With 3 bases removed from V and 0 bases from J, the gap between germline ends came to 9 bases. The CDR3 runs to 16 residues. Germline CDR1 reads LNHDA; CDR2 reads SQIVND (reference sequence). CDR3 DNA sequence: TGTGCCAGTAGTATGGACTTCAGCTCCTATAATTCACCCCTCCACTTT. It yields the protein CASSMDFSSYNSPLHF. Combining the CDR3 with reference TRBV19 and TRBJ1-6 gives the whole variable domain DGGITQSPKYLFRKEGQNVTLSCEQNLNHDAMYWYRQDPGQGLRLIYYSQIVNDFQKGDIAEGYSVSREKKESFPLTVTSAQKNPTAFYLCASSMDFSSYNSPLHFGNGTRLTVT.

This clone was recorded once. The J gene is TRBJ1-2, the V gene TRBV5-6; 7 positions match TRBD1. Per germline, CDR1 SGHDT and CDR2 YYEEEE. The junction had 1 base not matched to a gene; V was cut back by 3 bases and J by 2 bases. The CDR3 contains 13 residues. This chain's CDR3 is CASSSQGNYGYTF. CDR3 nucleotide sequence: TGTGCCAGCAGCTCACAGGGGAACTATGGCTACACCTTC.

The genes are TRBV5-1 and TRBJ2-1; 10 bases match TRBD2. This CDR3 has 15 residues. Germline lookup yields CDR1 SGHRS and CDR2 YFSETQ. The V gene end was trimmed by 4 bases and the J gene end by 4 bases; junction bases not matched to a gene: 5. The CDR3 loop reads CASSVSGRAYNEQFF. As DNA, the CDR3 is TGCGCCAGCAGCGTAAGCGGGAGGGCTTACAATGAGCAGTTCTTC.

This chain uses TRBV7-2 with TRBJ2-5; no firm D call. Germline V CDR1 and CDR2: SGHTA, FQGNSA. Trimming stripped 2 bases from V and 10 bases from J, with 11 bases between. CDR3 length: 12 amino acids. CDR3 bases: TGTGCCAGCAGCTTATTGACGGAACACCAGTACTTC. This gives the protein CASSLLTEHQYF.

The CDR3 protein is CASGLITVEAFF. For the CDR3, the DNA is TGTGCTAGTGGTTTGATAACCGTTGAAGCTTTCTTT. This rearrangement joins TRBV12-5 to TRBJ1-1; D gene uncertain. V gave up 2 bases and J gave up 7 bases, with 8 bases separating them. This CDR3 is 12 amino acids long. CDR1 is LGHNT, CDR2 FRNRAP, per germline.

The rearrangement joins TRBV19 to TRBJ1-2, with D possibly TRBD1 on 5 matching bases. The CDR3 has 13 amino acids. The germline V gene has CDR1 LNHDA and CDR2 SQIVND (reference sequence). The ends were cut back, 2 bases at V and 8 bases at J, with 12 bases in the middle. The CDR3 coding sequence is TGTGCCAGTAGTATAAAGCCGGGGGTGGGCTACACCTTC. It yields the protein CASSIKPGVGYTF.

This chain joins TRBV19 and TRBJ2-1, with a weak D call TRBD1 (5 bases). The germline gives CDR1 LNHDA, CDR2 SQIVND (reference sequence). V lost 8 bases to trimming and J lost 5 bases, with 13 bases between them. This CDR3 contains 13 residues. The CDR3 sequence: CASGAKHNNEQFF. The CDR3 nucleotides read TGTGCCAGTGGGGCCAAACACAACAATGAGCAGTTCTTC.

The chain recombines TRBV11-2 with TRBJ1-1, with unresolved D. The germline V and J ends were trimmed by 5 bases and 3 bases, with 13 bases remaining between them. The CDR3 sequence is 14 residues long. The germline V gene encodes CDR1 SGHAT and CDR2 FQNNGV. CDR3 amino acids: CASSQGPRDTEAFF. DNA of the CDR3: TGTGCCAGCAGCCAAGGACCGAGGGACACTGAAGCTTTCTTT.

This chain uses TRBV15 with TRBJ1-1; 9 bases match TRBD1. CDR3 length equals 14 residues. Germline V CDR1 and CDR2: LNHNV, YYDKDF (reference sequence). J was trimmed by 4 bases and V by 3 bases; bases with no gene match: 3. CDR3 region: CATSRDRGTTEAFF. CDR3 nucleotide sequence: TGTGCCACCAGCAGGGACAGGGGTACCACTGAAGCTTTCTTT. Variable domain in full (rest from reference TRBV15 and TRBJ1-1): DAMVIQNPRYQVTQFGKPVTLSCSQTLNHNVMYWYQQKSSQAPKLLFHYYDKDFNNEADTPDNFQSRRPNTSFCFLDIRSPGLGDTAMYLCATSRDRGTTEAFFGQGTRLTVV.

The J gene is TRBJ2-3, the V gene TRBV20-1; D is ambiguous. The CDR3 has 14 residues. Per the germline V gene, CDR1 is DFQATT and CDR2 is SNEGSKA (reference sequence). The V end was cut by 3 bases, the J end by 2 bases, with 12 bases between. The CDR3 loop is CSASLRLNTDTQYF. The CDR3 DNA reads TGCAGTGCTAGTTTACGCCTAAACACAGATACGCAGTATTTT.

The rearrangement joins TRBV20-1 to TRBJ2-3; D is unresolved. CDR3 length equals 11 residues. Trimming took 4 bases from V and 10 from J, leaving 12 bases between them. Per germline, CDR1 DFQATT and CDR2 SNEGSKA (reference sequence). The CDR3 reads CSANYYEAQYF. The CDR3 DNA is TGCAGTGCTAACTACTATGAGGCGCAGTATTTT.

This clone turned up a few times. J is TRBJ1-2 and V is TRBV7-2, with a weak D call TRBD1 (6 bases). The CDR3 is 13 residues long. Germline V gene data show CDR1 as SGHTA and CDR2 as FQGNSA. Trimming shortened V by 5 bases and J by 3 bases, and 10 bases separated the two germline ends. For the CDR3, the DNA is TGTGCCAGCAGCCCATCAGGGGACTATGGCTACACCTTC. Its protein is CASSPSGDYGYTF.

The chain links TRBV3-1 (or the pseudogene TRBV3-2) to TRBJ1-2; 7 nucleotides agree with TRBD1. There are 16 residues in the CDR3. Germline CDR1 is LGHDT and CDR2 is YNNKEL (reference sequence). Trimming removed 5 bases from V and 4 bases from J; junction bases left unmatched: 13. CDR3 sequence (DNA): TGTGCCAGCAGCTCCCCCCTGGAGGGGGCTCTCTATGGCTACACCTTC. Amino acid sequence: CASSSPLEGALYGYTF.

This clone was picked up a small number of times. V and J are TRBV6-2 or TRBV6-3 and TRBJ2-7; D possibly corresponds to TRBD2 (6 bases). Germline V lookup: CDR1 MNHEY, CDR2 SVGEGT. The ends were cut back, 5 bases at V and 3 bases at J, with 11 bases in the middle. The CDR3 totals 13 residues. The chain's CDR3 is CASSAGRSYEQYF. The DNA for the CDR3 is TGTGCCAGCAGTGCGGGACGCAGCTACGAGCAGTACTTC.

This chain uses TRBV27 with TRBJ2-1, with 9 bases aligning to TRBD1. CDR3 length: 18 residues. The germline gives CDR1 MNHEY, CDR2 SMNVEV (reference sequence). J lost 3 bases, V lost 5 bases, and 14 bases had no gene match. The CDR3 sequence: CASSQRGQGNRYYNEQFF. DNA for the CDR3: TGTGCCAGCAGTCAACGGGGACAGGGAAATAGATACTACAATGAGCAGTTCTTC.

The chain couples TRBV7-6 to TRBJ2-3; TRBD2 matches at 9 bases. V trimming: 5 bases; J trimming: 3 bases; junction bases outside the gene matches: 6. The CDR3 runs 15 residues. Germline V gene data show CDR1 as SGHVS and CDR2 as FNYEAQ. The CDR3 DNA follows: TGTGCCAGCAGCCTCGGGACTAGCATGACAGATACGCAGTATTTT. Protein sequence: CASSLGTSMTDTQYF.